The 14 T cell receptor beta chains below were found in one sample sequenced in a study of T cell responses to AZD1222 COVID-19 vaccine. Assay used: immunoSEQ multiplex PCR; TCRdb lists only in-frame clones, some missing. The sample consists of 120,000 or so clones, about 90% of them appearing once. The sequencing used peripheral blood, collected on day 0 of AZD1222 vaccination. These receptors were taken from an adult in good health.

The CDR3: CASNRLAGVNEQFF. The CDR3 DNA sequence: TGTGCCAGCAACAGACTAGCGGGAGTCAATGAGCAGTTCTTC. This chain links TRBV6-5 with TRBJ2-1, with 12 bases identical to TRBD2. This CDR3 has 14 amino acids. Germline CDR1 is MNHEY and CDR2 is SVGAGI. Unmatched junction bases numbered 4, after V lost 7 bases and J lost 6 bases.

J is TRBJ1-6 and V is TRBV5-1; 8 nucleotides align to TRBD1. The CDR3 runs 18 residues. Germline V lookup: CDR1 SGHRS, CDR2 YFSETQ. V trimming: 1 base; J trimming: 2 bases; junction bases outside the gene matches: 8. The CDR3 spells CASSLSNQGATYNSPLHF. CDR3 DNA sequence: TGCGCCAGCAGCTTGAGTAACCAGGGGGCCACCTATAATTCACCCCTCCACTTT.

This chain links TRBV6-1 with TRBJ2-7; D could derive from TRBD1 or TRBD2 (6 bases each). Germline V lookup: CDR1 MNHNS, CDR2 SASEGT. The CDR3 runs 16 residues. Trimming left V 4 bases short and J 4 bases short, with 20 bases between. The CDR3 here is CASSGTLARGAYEQYF. CDR3 sequence (DNA): TGTGCCAGCAGTGGTACTCTAGCGAGGGGGGCGTACGAGCAGTACTTC.

This clone appeared once. J is TRBJ2-7 and V is TRBV28; D unresolved. Deletions cut 3 bases from V and 5 bases from J, with 11 bases between. The length of the CDR3 is 13 residues. Germline CDR1 MDHEN, CDR2 SYDVKM. The CDR3 sequence is CASSLATPNEQYF. Here the CDR3 DNA reads TGTGCCAGCAGTTTGGCCACCCCGAACGAGCAGTACTTC.

The chain combines TRBV23-1 with TRBJ2-1; the match to TRBD2 covers 8 bases. TRBV23-1 belongs to the ORF category, with a function that is uncertain. V gave up 2 bases and J gave up 0 bases; unmatched junction bases: 9. The CDR3 loop spans 18 amino acids. CDR3 sequence reads: CASSQLSSGLSSYNEQFF. The CDR3 DNA reads TGCGCCAGCAGTCAACTTTCTAGCGGGCTGAGCTCCTACAATGAGCAGTTCTTC.

The chain joins TRBV15 to TRBJ2-7; no clear D gene. Trimming took 0 bases from V and 7 from J, leaving 10 bases between them. Per the germline V gene, CDR1 is LNHNV and CDR2 is YYDKDF (reference sequence). This CDR3 comprises 13 residues. This CDR3 is CATSRDRGEEQYF. The DNA for the CDR3 is TGTGCCACCAGCAGAGATCGTGGTGAAGAGCAGTACTTC.

The sample holds a few counts of this clone. The chain uses TRBV28 and TRBJ2-7, with TRBD1 matching 7 bases. CDR1 is MDHEN and CDR2 is SYDVKM in the germline V gene. V lost 1 base and J lost 3; bases outside the gene matches: 3. CDR3 length: 14 residues. The CDR3 DNA is TGTGCCAGCAGTTTATACAGGGGCAACTACGAGCAGTACTTC. Translated: CASSLYRGNYEQYF.

This clone occurred once. The genes are TRBV7-9 and TRBJ2-1; no firm D call. V lost 3 bases and J lost 4, with 7 bases in between. CDR1 and CDR2 (germline): SEHNR, FQNEAQ (reference sequence). This CDR3 is built from 13 residues. The CDR3 nucleotides read TGTGCCAGCAGCTTTGCAGTTTACAATGAGCAGTTCTTC. Its translation is CASSFAVYNEQFF. The full variable domain, completed using reference TRBV7-9 and TRBJ2-1, is DTGVSQNPRHKITKRGQNVTFRCDPISEHNRLYWYRQTLGQGPEFLTYFQNEAQLEKSRLLSDRFSAERPKGSFSTLEIQRTEQGDSAMYLCASSFAVYNEQFFGPGTRLTVL.

In this sample, this clone turned up a few times. The rearrangement joins TRBV6-5 to TRBJ1-2; no reliable D call. The V gene lost 4 bases and the J gene lost 7 bases, with 10 bases spanning the gap. Germline lookup yields CDR1 MNHEY and CDR2 SVGAGI. The CDR3 totals 12 residues. The CDR3 loop reads CASSCRDCGYTF. The CDR3 DNA sequence: TGTGCCAGCAGTTGCCGAGATTGTGGCTACACCTTC.

The chain uses TRBV30 and TRBJ1-5, with D possibly matching TRBD1 (6 bases). This CDR3 comprises 13 residues. Germline lookup yields CDR1 GTSNPN and CDR2 SVGIG (reference sequence). The V and J ends lost 4 bases and 3 bases respectively, with 10 bases between them. CDR3 sequence (DNA): TGTGCCTGGACACAGGGTGCCAATCAGCCCCAGCATTTT. This sequence encodes CAWTQGANQPQHF.

The rearrangement uses TRBV29-1 and TRBJ1-2; possibly TRBD1 for D (5 bases). Looked up from germline, CDR1 is SQVTM and CDR2 is ANQGSEA. The CDR3 is made up of 12 amino acids. Trimming cost V 2 bases and J 5 bases, with 9 bases left between them. The CDR3 protein is CSVEREGYGYTF. The CDR3 region has the DNA TGCAGCGTTGAAAGAGAGGGGTATGGCTACACCTTC. The entire variable domain, with the rest obtained from reference TRBV29-1 and TRBJ1-2, is as follows: SAVISQKPSRDICQRGTSLTIQCQVDSQVTMMFWYRQQPGQSLTLIATANQGSEATYESGFVIDKFPISRPNLTFSTLTVSNMSPEDSSIYLCSVEREGYGYTFGSGTRLTVV.

The chain has TRBV11-1 and TRBJ1-2, with D maybe TRBD1 (6 bases). CDR3 length: 14 residues. Per germline, CDR1 SGHAT and CDR2 FQDESV (reference sequence). V lost 5 bases to trimming and J lost 4 bases, with 14 bases between them. The CDR3 protein is CASSPTGVIYGYTF. CDR3 bases: TGTGCCAGCAGCCCGACAGGAGTAATCTATGGCTACACCTTC.

The V and J genes are TRBV12-5 and TRBJ2-1; 7 positions match TRBD2. Trimming removed 0 bases from V and 1 base from J; junction bases left unmatched: 12. The CDR3 is 19 residues long. Germline V gene lookup returns CDR1 LGHNT and CDR2 FRNRAP. The CDR3 nucleotides read TGTGCTAGTGGTTTGGTAGTTGCGGGAGCTTTAAGGTCCTACAATGAGCAGTTCTTC. This translates into CASGLVVAGALRSYNEQFF.

The chain carries TRBV27 and TRBJ1-1, with a weak D call TRBD1 (6 bases). Germline values: CDR1 MNHEY, CDR2 SMNVEV (reference sequence). The CDR3 extends over 13 amino acids. The germline V and J ends were trimmed by 1 base and 6 bases, with 9 bases remaining between them. CDR3 DNA: TGTGCCAGCAGTTTATGGGGGGGCGCTGAAGCTTTCTTT. Translated: CASSLWGGAEAFF.